A single sample gave rise to the 2 T cell receptor beta chains below, sequenced in a study of human T cells and chemical hapten exposure. TCRdb redid the calling of the RACE reads with MiXCR, one entry per CDR3 protein. The table has 300,000 to 450,000 distinct CDR3 sequences, 5.1% seen once. Time point noted: pre-sensitization, week 0. Treatment noted: therapeutic diphenylcyclopropenone sensitization with weekly scalp DPC. This specimen was whole blood, taken in connection with sensitization to the hapten diphenylcyclopropenone (DPC). These receptors all come from a woman aged 45-59 years with alopecia areata. Some clones in this sample may be carry-over from other donors' samples.

This clonotype appeared many times. The rearrangement links TRBV13 to TRBJ1-5; D is undetermined. The CDR3 has 13 residues. The V gene's germline CDR1 is PRHDT and CDR2 FYEKMQ (reference sequence). The V end lost 0 bases, the J end lost 7 bases, and 7 bases lay between the germline ends. The CDR3 bases are TGTGCCAGCAGCTTAGGGAGAATCCAGCCCCAGCATTTT. Translated: CASSLGRIQPQHF.

This clonotype has a handful of counts. V usage is TRBV6-5 and J usage is TRBJ1-2; no clear D gene. Looked up from germline, CDR1 is MNHEY and CDR2 is SVGAGI. V was cut by 4 bases and J by 0 bases, with 9 bases left in between. The CDR3 is made up of 14 amino acids. CDR3: CASSLLDPNYGYTF. In DNA form, the CDR3 reads TGTGCCAGCAGTTTACTTGACCCTAACTATGGCTACACCTTC.